This is a list of T cell receptor beta chains from one sample in a study of blood T cell repertoires in COVID-19. Some clones are missing from TCRdb's copy, which holds only in-frame ones; the method was immunoSEQ multiplex PCR. The sample shows roughly 170,000 clones, roughly nine tenths of them seen only once. Input material: peripheral blood. The receptors shown here come from a man aged 70 or older with active or convalescent COVID-19. Both conserved end residues are part of each CDR3. Each record gives: J gene, V gene, CDR3 protein.

j_gene: TRBJ2-3; v_gene: TRBV7-2; CDR3aa: CASSLAQGVWSDTQYF
j_gene: TRBJ1-2; v_gene: TRBV5-1; CDR3aa: CASSLAQGAYGYTF
j_gene: TRBJ2-7; v_gene: TRBV6-1; CDR3aa: CASSDPPGGRYEQYF
j_gene: TRBJ1-5; v_gene: TRBV6-5; CDR3aa: CASSFSIHSNQPQHF
j_gene: TRBJ1-1; v_gene: TRBV6-6; CDR3aa: CASRETEMNTEAFF
j_gene: TRBJ2-1; v_gene: TRBV19; CDR3aa: CASSNGRLSYNEQFF
j_gene: TRBJ1-5; v_gene: TRBV6-1; CDR3aa: CASSEGQGVSNQPQHF
j_gene: TRBJ1-2; v_gene: TRBV19; CDR3aa: CASRRDTPTLANYGYTF
j_gene: TRBJ1-4; v_gene: TRBV28; CDR3aa: CASSSDRSSTNEKLFF
j_gene: TRBJ2-1; v_gene: TRBV28; CDR3aa: CATEPRVGGSSYNEQFF
j_gene: TRBJ2-5; v_gene: TRBV24-1; CDR3aa: CATEGDQETQYF
j_gene: TRBJ1-1; v_gene: TRBV30; CDR3aa: CAWRRTGDTEAFF